This T cell receptor (beta chain) was captured in a study of blood T cell repertoires in COVID-19. Study-level background: There were acute and convalescent COVID-19 samples, and they came from the United States, Italy and Spain. PBMCs, B-cell-depleted T cells, or T cells were the source of the cDNA or gDNA that made up the material.

Per the original data handling: The assay estimated nucleated cells by amplifying reference gene primers. Data came from immunoSEQ multiplex PCR; TCRdb stores just in-frame clones and leaves some out. V and J calls and clone size are as listed in that table; D and trimming were resolved from the DNA. The sample contains under 150,000 clones, 70% to 80% of which appear only once. V shed 8 bases and J 5 bases; nucleotides not matched to a gene: 3. Per germline, CDR1 MNHEY and CDR2 SVGAGI. CDR3 size: 13 residues. Sequencing was performed on peripheral blood. This receptor was identified in a human donor in a cohort sampled during active COVID-19. The V gene is TRBV6-5, the J gene TRBJ2-5; 12 bases line up with TRBD1. The CDR3 DNA sequence: TGTGCCAGCCGGGACAGGGGGCGGGAGACCCAGTACTTC. Its protein product is CASRDRGRETQYF.